The 18 T cell receptor beta chains in this list originate from one sample, sequenced in a study of blood T cell repertoires in COVID-19. Produced via immunoSEQ multiplex PCR; TCRdb's table is partial and in-frame only. Among over 200,000 clones listed, around 88% were seen once. The sequencing sample was made of peripheral blood. These TCRs come from a man aged 18 to 35 with active or convalescent COVID-19.

The DNA for the CDR3 is TGTGCCAGCAGCCCACCCTCAAGAGAATCTAGCGGGCACTACGAGCAGTACTTC. Protein product: CASSPPSRESSGHYEQYF. The chain combines TRBV28 with TRBJ2-7; 8 nucleotides align to TRBD2. In germline, CDR1 is MDHEN, CDR2 SYDVKM. V shed 6 bases, J shed 3 bases, and the junction held 19 bases outside the gene matches. The length of the CDR3 is 18 residues.

This chain uses TRBV30 with TRBJ1-1; TRBD1 is a possible D gene (5 bases). Trimming shortened V by 4 bases and J by 5 bases, and 11 bases separated the two germline ends. The CDR3 is made up of 12 amino acids. The germline V gene has CDR1 GTSNPN and CDR2 SVGIG (reference sequence). As DNA, the CDR3 is TGTGCCTGGACCGGGGGTAAGACTGAAGCTTTCTTT. Translating gives CAWTGGKTEAFF.

CDR3 sequence (DNA): TGTGCCAGTAGTATCCTACTGACAGGGATGAACACTGAAGCTTTCTTT. This codes for CASSILLTGMNTEAFF. The V call is TRBV19, the J call TRBJ1-1; TRBD1 matches at 7 bases. The CDR3 is 16 amino acids. Germline assignment: CDR1 LNHDA and CDR2 SQIVND (reference sequence). Trimming cost V 3 bases and J 0 bases; bases outside gene matches: 7.

The rearrangement links TRBV4-3 to TRBJ2-3; 7 bases map to TRBD2. This CDR3 contains 17 residues. Germline values: CDR1 LGHNA, CDR2 YSLEER. V was pared by 3 bases and J by 4 bases, with 13 bases of the junction left unmatched. The CDR3 DNA sequence: TGCGCCAGCAGCCAGTCCCTAGCGGAAACGAGAGCAGATACGCAGTATTTT. Translated: CASSQSLAETRADTQYF.

The rearrangement joins TRBV12-3 or TRBV12-4 to TRBJ2-4; D is possibly TRBD1 (6 bases). The V gene lost 5 bases and the J gene lost 9 bases, with 11 bases spanning the gap. The CDR3 covers 12 residues. The CDR3 bases are TGTGCCAGCAGTGTAACCAGGGGCATTCAGTACTTC. Its translation: CASSVTRGIQYF.

The rearrangement uses TRBV7-2 and TRBJ1-6, with TRBD1 as a possible D gene (5 bases). The CDR3 has 14 amino acids. V lost 2 bases and J 4 bases, leaving 6 bases between the germline ends. CDR1 is SGHTA, CDR2 FQGNSA, per germline. The CDR3 loop is CASSLSGYNSPLHF. In DNA form, the CDR3 reads TGTGCCAGCAGCTTATCAGGGTATAATTCACCCCTCCACTTT.

The rearrangement uses TRBV30 and TRBJ2-5, with 8 nucleotides matching TRBD2. With V trimmed by 4 bases and J by 5 bases, 9 bases remained unmatched. The germline V gene encodes CDR1 GTSNPN and CDR2 SVGIG (reference sequence). The CDR3 sequence is 14 residues long. CDR3 bases: TGTGCCTGGATAGCACCGGGGGGGTCGGAGACCCAGTACTTC. Translated, it gives CAWIAPGGSETQYF.

J is TRBJ1-4 and V is TRBV14; 9 nucleotides match TRBD1. CDR1 and CDR2 (germline): SGHDN, FVKESK. This CDR3 region has 15 residues. The junction had 10 bases not matched to a gene; V was cut back by 10 bases and J by 4 bases. The DNA of the CDR3 is TGTGCCACTATAAAGGGGGACAGGGTTAATGAAAAACTGTTTTTT. Its protein is CATIKGDRVNEKLFF.

This clone was counted a single time. The V call is TRBV23-1, the J call TRBJ1-2, with D maybe TRBD1 (6 bases). TRBV23-1 falls under the ORF class, with uncertain function. This CDR3 is built from 13 residues. Trimming removed 2 bases from V and 9 bases from J, with 13 bases in between. CDR3 DNA: TGCGCCAGCAGTCAAGGGACACTTAACCGCTACACCTTC. As protein: CASSQGTLNRYTF.

The chain uses TRBV27 and TRBJ1-4; 8 bases match TRBD1. CDR3 length equals 17 residues. J gave up 2 bases and V 4 bases, and 9 bases lay outside the gene matches. CDR1 and CDR2 (germline): MNHEY, SMNVEV (reference sequence). CDR3 bases: TGTGCCAGCAGTTCCCTCTTCCAGGGGGCGACTAATGAAAAACTGTTTTTT. It encodes CASSSLFQGATNEKLFF.

This chain connects TRBV30 to TRBJ2-7; D perhaps matches TRBD1 (6 bases). The CDR3 has 13 residues. V lost 4 bases to trimming and J lost 5 bases, with 15 bases between them. Germline-derived CDR1 and CDR2 are GTSNPN and SVGIG (reference sequence). The DNA of the CDR3 is TGTGCCTGGAATTATAACAGGGTGCACGAGCAGTACTTC. This sequence encodes CAWNYNRVHEQYF.

The chain combines TRBV2 with TRBJ1-2, with TRBD1 matching 7 bases. Germline V gives CDR1 SNHLY, CDR2 FYNNEI. This CDR3 contains 14 residues. With 7 bases clipped from V and 2 bases from J, the junction kept 7 bases outside the gene matches. The CDR3 here is CASKGSGGNYGYTF. The DNA of the CDR3 is TGTGCCAGCAAAGGATCAGGGGGAAACTATGGCTACACCTTC.

The chain couples TRBV30 to TRBJ2-7, with 8 bases that match TRBD1. From germline, CDR1 is GTSNPN and CDR2 SVGIG (reference sequence). Trimming removed 0 bases from V and 1 base from J; junction bases left unmatched: 14. The CDR3 is 18 residues long. The CDR3 region is CAWSVVRSGGQGSYEQYF. In DNA form, the CDR3 reads TGTGCCTGGAGTGTCGTAAGGAGTGGAGGACAGGGATCCTACGAGCAGTACTTC.

This clone was counted a single time. The chain combines TRBV19 with TRBJ2-7; TRBD1 aligns across 8 bases. The CDR3 runs 16 residues. Unmatched junction bases numbered 12, after V lost 4 bases and J lost 4 bases. Germline values: CDR1 LNHDA, CDR2 SQIVND (reference sequence). This chain's CDR3 is CASSTRTGLERYEQYF. The CDR3 nucleotides are TGTGCCAGTAGTACTCGGACAGGGCTCGAAAGGTACGAGCAGTACTTC.

In this sample, this clone turned up a few times. The chain recombines TRBV7-9 with TRBJ2-7; TRBD1 matches 9 bases. The junction had 7 bases not matched to a gene; V was cut back by 5 bases and J by 2 bases. The CDR3 consists of 15 residues. From germline, CDR1 is SEHNR and CDR2 FQNEAQ (reference sequence). In DNA form, the CDR3 reads TGTGCCAGCAGCCCCGGGACAGGGTCAACCTACGAGCAGTACTTC. Protein product: CASSPGTGSTYEQYF.

This chain links TRBV7-9 with TRBJ2-7; the match to TRBD2 covers 7 bases. Germline V gives CDR1 SEHNR, CDR2 FQNEAQ (reference sequence). V lost 5 bases to trimming and J lost 3 bases; unmatched junction nucleotides: 10. This CDR3 is 15 amino acids long. The CDR3 here is CASSRGLGLFYEQYF. The DNA for the CDR3 is TGTGCCAGCAGCCGCGGACTAGGATTATTCTACGAGCAGTACTTC.

The V gene is TRBV6-5, the J gene TRBJ1-1; D perhaps matches TRBD1 (5 bases). CDR3 size: 13 residues. V shed 6 bases and J shed 2 bases, with 10 bases lying between them. Germline-derived CDR1 and CDR2 are MNHEY and SVGAGI. CDR3 DNA sequence: TGTGCCAGCAGCCAAGACAGAAACACTGAAGCTTTCTTT. Translation gives CASSQDRNTEAFF.

This chain uses TRBV6-5 with TRBJ1-6, with TRBD1 as a possible D gene (5 bases). This CDR3 region has 15 residues. Trimming stripped 0 bases from V and 2 bases from J, with 5 bases between. Germline values: CDR1 MNHEY, CDR2 SVGAGI. CDR3 sequence: CASSYSGAYNSPLHF. DNA for the CDR3: TGTGCCAGCAGTTACTCAGGGGCCTATAATTCACCCCTCCACTTT.